There are a few counts of the clone carrying this T cell receptor beta chain. The sample belongs to a study of identical twins. The CDR3 is 14 residues long. In germline, CDR1 is SNHLY, CDR2 FYNNEI. The V and J ends lost 3 bases and 3 bases, in that order; junction bases with no gene match: 1. TCRdb re-called the 5' RACE reads with MiXCR, one entry per CDR3 protein. The sample lists 240,000 or so distinct CDR3 sequences, over 9.5% seen once, with 3.5% to 5% in the top ten. These data also featured in a second study, about yellow fever vaccine responses in identical twins. Turning to that study: Twins' vaccine T cell response reportedly seemed partly convergent, partly personalized.

The sample taken for sequencing was memory (CD45RO+) T cells sorted from blood. This sequence originates from a woman aged 18-30 years in good health. The rearrangement joins TRBV2 to TRBJ2-2; 7 nucleotides line up with TRBD2. The CDR3 protein is CASSDGGYTGELFF. For the CDR3, the DNA is TGTGCCAGCAGTGACGGGGGGTACACCGGGGAGCTGTTTTTT.